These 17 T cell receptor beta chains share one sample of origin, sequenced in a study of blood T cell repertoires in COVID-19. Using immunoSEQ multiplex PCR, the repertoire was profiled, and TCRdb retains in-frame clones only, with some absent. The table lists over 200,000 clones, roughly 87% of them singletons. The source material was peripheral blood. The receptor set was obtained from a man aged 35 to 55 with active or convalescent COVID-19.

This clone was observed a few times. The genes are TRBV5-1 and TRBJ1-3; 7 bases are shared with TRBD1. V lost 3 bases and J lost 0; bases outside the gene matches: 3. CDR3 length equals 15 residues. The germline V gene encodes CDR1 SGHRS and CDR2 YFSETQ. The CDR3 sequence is CASSSGQFSGNTIYF. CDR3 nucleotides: TGCGCCAGCAGCTCGGGACAGTTCTCTGGAAACACCATATATTTT.

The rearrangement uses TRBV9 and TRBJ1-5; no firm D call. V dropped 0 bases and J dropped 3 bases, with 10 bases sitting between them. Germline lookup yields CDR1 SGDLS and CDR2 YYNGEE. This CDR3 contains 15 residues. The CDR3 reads CASSVGSGVNQPQHF. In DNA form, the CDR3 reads TGTGCCAGCAGCGTAGGGTCCGGAGTCAATCAGCCCCAGCATTTT.

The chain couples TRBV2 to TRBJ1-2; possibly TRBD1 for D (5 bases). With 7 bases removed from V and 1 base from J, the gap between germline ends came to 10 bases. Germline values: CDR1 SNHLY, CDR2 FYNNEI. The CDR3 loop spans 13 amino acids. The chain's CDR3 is CASTRQFNYGYTF. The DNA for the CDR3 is TGTGCCAGCACGAGACAGTTTAACTATGGCTACACCTTC.

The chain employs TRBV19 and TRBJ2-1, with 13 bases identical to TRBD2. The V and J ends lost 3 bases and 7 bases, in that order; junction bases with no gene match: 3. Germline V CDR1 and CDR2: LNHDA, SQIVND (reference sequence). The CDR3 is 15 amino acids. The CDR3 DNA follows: TGTGCCAGTAGTATTACTAGCGGGAGGGCAAATGAGCAGTTCTTC. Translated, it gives CASSITSGRANEQFF.

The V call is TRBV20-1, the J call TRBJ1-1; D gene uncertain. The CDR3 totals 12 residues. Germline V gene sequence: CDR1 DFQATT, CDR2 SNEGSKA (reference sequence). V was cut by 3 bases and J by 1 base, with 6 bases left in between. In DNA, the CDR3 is TGCAGTGCTAGTTCCCGGAACACTGAAGCTTTCTTT. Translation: CSASSRNTEAFF.

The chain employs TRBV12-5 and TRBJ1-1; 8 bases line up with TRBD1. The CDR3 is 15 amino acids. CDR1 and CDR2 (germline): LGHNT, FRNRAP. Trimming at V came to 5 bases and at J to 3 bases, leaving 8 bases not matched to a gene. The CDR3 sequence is CASGQGQGGHTEAFF. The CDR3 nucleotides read TGTGCTAGTGGTCAAGGACAGGGTGGGCACACTGAAGCTTTCTTT.

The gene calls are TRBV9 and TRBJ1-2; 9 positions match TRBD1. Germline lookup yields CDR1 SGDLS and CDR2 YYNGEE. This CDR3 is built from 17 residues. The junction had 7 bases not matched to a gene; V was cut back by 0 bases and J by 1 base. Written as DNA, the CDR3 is TGTGCCAGCAGCGTAGGGACAGGGGCACTGCTTAACTATGGCTACACCTTC. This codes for CASSVGTGALLNYGYTF.

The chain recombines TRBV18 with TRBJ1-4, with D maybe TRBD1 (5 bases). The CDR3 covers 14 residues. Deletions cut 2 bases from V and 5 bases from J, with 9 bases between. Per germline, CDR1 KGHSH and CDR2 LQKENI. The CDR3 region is CASSPRTLNEKLFF. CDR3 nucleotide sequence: TGTGCCAGCTCACCAAGGACACTAAATGAAAAACTGTTTTTT.

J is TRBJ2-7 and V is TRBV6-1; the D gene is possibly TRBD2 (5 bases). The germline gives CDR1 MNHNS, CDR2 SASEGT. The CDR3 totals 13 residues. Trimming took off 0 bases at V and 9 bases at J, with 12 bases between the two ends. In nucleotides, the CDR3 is TGTGCCAGCAGTGAAGCCCGGGGTGCCGGGCAGTACTTC. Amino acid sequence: CASSEARGAGQYF.

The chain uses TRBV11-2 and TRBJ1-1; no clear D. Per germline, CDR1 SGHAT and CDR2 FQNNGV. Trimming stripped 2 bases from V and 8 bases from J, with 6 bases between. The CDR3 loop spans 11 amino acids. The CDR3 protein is CASSLYKEAFF. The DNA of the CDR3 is TGTGCCAGCAGCTTATACAAAGAAGCTTTCTTT.

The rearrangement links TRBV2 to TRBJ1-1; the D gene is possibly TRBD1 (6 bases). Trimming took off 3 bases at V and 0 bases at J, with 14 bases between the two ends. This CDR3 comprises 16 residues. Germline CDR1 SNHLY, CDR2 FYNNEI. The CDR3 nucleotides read TGTGCCAGCAGTGATCAATACAGGGACATGAACACTGAAGCTTTCTTT. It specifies CASSDQYRDMNTEAFF.

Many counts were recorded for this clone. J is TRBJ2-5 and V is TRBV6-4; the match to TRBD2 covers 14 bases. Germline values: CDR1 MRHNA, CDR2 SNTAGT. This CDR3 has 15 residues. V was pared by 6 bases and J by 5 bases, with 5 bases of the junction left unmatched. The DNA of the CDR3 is TGTGCCAGCAGCCGACTAGCGGGGGGGCCCGAGACCCAGTACTTC. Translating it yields CASSRLAGGPETQYF.

The CDR3 protein is CASSLTTGGVDYGYTF. The CDR3 DNA follows: TGTGCCAGCAGCCTCACGACAGGGGGCGTCGACTATGGCTACACCTTC. This chain links TRBV5-6 with TRBJ1-2; TRBD1 matches at 10 bases. The CDR3 is made up of 16 amino acids. The germline gives CDR1 SGHDT, CDR2 YYEEEE. The trim removed 4 bases at V and 3 bases at J, leaving 9 bases unmatched.

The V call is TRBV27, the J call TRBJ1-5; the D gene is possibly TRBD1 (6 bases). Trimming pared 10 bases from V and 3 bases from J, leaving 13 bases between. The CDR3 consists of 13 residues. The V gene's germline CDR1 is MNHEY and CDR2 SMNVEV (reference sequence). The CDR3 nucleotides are TGTGCCACCAAAGGGGACATCAATCAGCCCCAGCATTTT. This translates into CATKGDINQPQHF.

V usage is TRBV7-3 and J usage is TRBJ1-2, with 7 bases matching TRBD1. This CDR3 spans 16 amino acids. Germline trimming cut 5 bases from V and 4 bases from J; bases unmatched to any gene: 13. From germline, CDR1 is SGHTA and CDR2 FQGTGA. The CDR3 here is CASSQEGANHFYGYTF. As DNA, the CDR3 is TGTGCCAGCAGCCAGGAGGGGGCGAATCATTTCTATGGCTACACCTTC.

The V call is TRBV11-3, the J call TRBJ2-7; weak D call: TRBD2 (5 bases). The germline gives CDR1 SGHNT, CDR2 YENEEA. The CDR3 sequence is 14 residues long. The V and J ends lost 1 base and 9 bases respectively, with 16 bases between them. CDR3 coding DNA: TGTGCCAGCAGCTTAGTATGGACTTCTGGTGGGCAGTACTTC. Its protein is CASSLVWTSGGQYF.

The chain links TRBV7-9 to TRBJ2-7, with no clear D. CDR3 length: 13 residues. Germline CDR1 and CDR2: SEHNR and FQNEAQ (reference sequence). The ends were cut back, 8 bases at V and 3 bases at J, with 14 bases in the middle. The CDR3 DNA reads TGTGCCAGCCAGAAAGGAGTACGCTACGAGCAGTACTTC. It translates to CASQKGVRYEQYF.